This entry concerns a single TCR beta chain. Its cognate antigen has yet to be identified. No base quality values were provided; no much bigger clone lies one nucleotide off. Library preparation used the immunoSEQ multiplex PCR assay. For the multiplex PCR, a mixture combining 60 forward primers for TCR Vbeta segments and 13 reverse primers for TCR Jbeta segments was used. Amplification of the CDR3 region of rearranged TCR beta genes was performed with a multiplex PCR assay on genomic DNA. The amplified TCR beta libraries were sequenced on the Illumina HiSeq System as 87-base-pair reads. As for the original processing: A later analysis counted 65 million to 90 million unique TCR beta chains across the 666 repertoires, and roughly 10 million of these chains were shared by at least two donors. To remove PCR and sequencing errors, raw reads were error-corrected and collapsed into unique sequences using a nearest-neighbor algorithm that merged closely related sequences. Alignment of CDR3 sequences to IMGT reference sequences was used to assign V, D and J gene segments. Each retained sequence needed at least a six-nucleotide match to both a V gene segment and a J gene segment. A rearrangement was called productive if the CDR3 had no stop codons and remained in frame with V and J, and every other rearrangement was called non-productive. Following IMGT convention, CDR3 was defined as the stretch from the second conserved V-encoded cysteine to the conserved J-encoded phenylalanine. The earlier analysis of about 590 of the donors excluded sequences that lacked an unambiguous match to a single V gene segment. An earlier analysis of approximately 590 of the donors classified V segments as functional when productive rearrangements were above 56.7% and as segregating when the standard deviation between donors was above 5%. A statistical classification framework was developed to diagnose cytomegalovirus status using the catalog of TCR beta chain sequences. A later analysis assigned V and J genes by comparing TCR nucleotide sequences with IMGT/GENE-DB human TR gene sequences. The TCRdist pipeline was used in a later analysis to assign CDR3 sequences and most-parsimonious VDJ recombination scenarios. In a later analysis, each TCR beta chain was defined by its CDR3 amino acid sequence together with its V-gene family, and reads lacking a unique V-gene family were excluded. As a way to deal with suspected cross-contamination and a sequencing artifact, a later analysis dropped nearly 600 nucleotide sequences that were highly shared and had low generation probability. A later analysis calculated a clonal expansion index for each public chain from normalized within-repertoire ranks of inferred template counts. A later analysis computed generation probabilities with a VDJ recombination model fitted to out-of-frame rearrangements, and checked the results against IGoR. Hypergeometric tests were used in a later analysis to score TCR-TCR, TCR-HLA and TCR-CMV co-occurrence, with a repertoire-size bias correction applied to the TCR pairs. To estimate false discovery rates, a later analysis permuted the HLA or CMV assignments 20 times. In a later analysis, co-occurring TCRs were grouped using DBSCAN, and TCRdist sequence similarity was added for clustering within HLA-allele-positive subsets. Repertoires with fewer than 30,000 or more than 120,000 public chains, plus five repertoires with anomalous nucleotide sharing, were excluded from co-occurrence clustering. This is the immuneACCESS table as TCRdb keeps it, with only in-frame sequences that have V and J called. A part of the clones is gone; compared with another copy, unresolved V genes explain less than half, and the rest is unexplained. That table gives V, J and clone size, and the DNA gave D and trimming. This sample lists some 60,000 clones; 80% were detected once. 3% to 4.5% of the sample is taken by the ten largest.

The data are from a study of cytomegalovirus exposure and HLA in healthy donors (dated by TCRdb to 2015 to 2018). Regarding the complete study: An earlier analysis of 587 of the donors reported about 260 Gb of sequence data and around 110 million unique TCR beta sequences obtained from around 190 million T cells. Approximately 310 gigabases of sequencing data and tens of millions of unique TCR sequences were included in an early release covering 550 to 800 HLA-typed donors. The genetic ancestry cluster associated with self-reported Caucasian donors included 81% of the approximately 430 genotyped donors. The study aimed to test whether signatures of past pathogen exposure could be identified by cataloging public T cell receptors. The T cell repertoires of 666 subjects were profiled by immunosequencing and related to cytomegalovirus serostatus. Along with the approximately 600-subject first cohort, a separate validation cohort of some 130 different subjects was used. To predict cytomegalovirus infection status, the study combined high-throughput TCR immunosequencing, statistical association of individual TCRs with disease status, and machine learning. A later analysis re-examined previously published TCR beta repertoires from more than 550 donors and added high-resolution HLA genotyping to investigate patterns of TCR occurrence. Rather than drawing on any new phenotypic data, the later analysis identified candidate immune exposures from TCR beta sequences and the way those sequences occurred across donors. To decide whether each TCR beta V gene segment behaved as functional or pseudogenic, an earlier analysis of some 600 of the donors relied on high-throughput TCR beta sequencing. Donor age, sex, ethnicity and CMV serostatus were compiled alongside the repertoire data. In a later genetic analysis, genome-wide SNP genotypes for about 55% of the roughly 700 donors were used, and that subset was treated as a discovery cohort. Every repertoire in the discovery cohort had been generated on one and the same sequencing platform. Both class I and class II loci were covered by HLA typing, at four-digit resolution. Typing coverage varied by locus: about 629-640 donors for A, B, C, DRB1 and DQB1; 500 to 550 for DQA1; approximately 610 for DPA1; roughly 450 for DPB1. Because of strong linkage in the cohort, roughly five DR-DQ haplotypes were treated as single units for association and clustering. Among around 400 genotyped donors of the cohort, an average of about 220,000 unique TCR beta nucleotide sequences was sequenced per donor, of which 15% to 20% were non-productive. Results the study describes overall, beyond this receptor: In an earlier analysis of under 600 of the donors, most TCR beta V segments were observed in productive rearrangements about 87% or about 30% of the time, broadly matching IMGT annotations. The authors suggested that the approach could potentially be extended to other disease states and immunological phenotypes. Roughly uniform sequencing depth across donors was assumed in presence/absence analyses, although this assumption may not hold. While some public TCRs were present in many individuals, most TCR sequences turned up only very rarely across donors. Because some donors lacked HLA typing at each locus, the association tests relied only on the typed subset. A later analysis associated 15,000 to 20,000 TCR beta sequences with specific HLA alleles at a false discovery rate of 0.05. V-gene and J-gene trimming of TCR beta chains was associated with a missense DCLRE1C variant in a later genetic analysis, and the association was replicated in an independent cohort. When HLA alleles, especially DR and DQ, strongly co-occurred, attributing TCR associations to individual alleles was difficult. Compared with the approximately 720-donor mean, donors in an Asian-associated ancestry cluster had fewer N-insertions in productive TCRs, according to a later genetic analysis. A further reported finding was that TCR beta sequences accurately predicted the HLA-A and HLA-B alleles for most subjects in the first cohort. Immune exposure information for the cohort was limited to CMV serostatus. In a later analysis, TCR association rates were found to vary across HLA loci, with the most associated TCRs seen for DRB1 alleles and the fewest for HLA-C alleles. Correlated functional status among segregating V segments might be attributable to linkage disequilibrium, but an unknown experimental factor could not be ruled out. The earlier analysis of approximately 540 of the donors excluded some 15 rarely observed V segments, including chromosome 9 orphons, because counts were too low. According to a later analysis, most CMV-associated TCR beta chains appeared to be HLA-restricted, and the HLA associations seemed to be driven largely by CMV exposure. A cluster of highly shared sequence variants was judged likely to represent a technical artifact of the sequencing pipeline. Only TCR beta chains were sequenced in this cohort, and the absence of alpha or paired-chain data limited detectable features. In a later analysis, HLA-associated TCR beta chains were found to be more clonally expanded and to have lower generation probabilities than equally common non-associated chains. Several of the top co-occurrence clusters appeared to be linked to parvovirus B19, influenza, CMV and Epstein-Barr virus, according to a later analysis. In vitro tests confirmed that a few of the cytomegalovirus-associated TCR beta chains recognize cytomegalovirus antigens. The study listed 164 TCR beta chains as associated with cytomegalovirus. The classifier was reported to diagnose cytomegalovirus status with high specificity and sensitivity in both the original cohort and the validation cohort.

The cohort comprised more than 550 healthy bone marrow donors. At the time of sampling, every cohort member was nominally healthy, though immune exposures that went unrecorded were likely present. The donor was CMV seronegative and belonged to the group of roughly 330 seronegative cohort members. Every donor gave a peripheral blood sample, and the peripheral blood mononuclear cells from that sample were used for TCR beta sequencing. The Qiagen DNeasy Blood Extraction Kit was used to extract genomic DNA from the blood cell samples. Material: PBMCs. The sequence was obtained from a woman between 40 and 50 years old in good health and CMV-seronegative.

The CDR3 region: CASSQRGLYEQYF. The nucleotide sequence is TGTGCCAGCAGCCAACGTGGGCTTTACGAGCAGTACTTC. The chain uses TRBV13 and TRBJ2-7; the D gene cannot be resolved reliably. Via the germline V gene (reference sequence), CDR1 is PRHDT and CDR2 FYEKMQ. Inclusive of the bounding cysteine and phenylalanine, the CDR3 is 13 residues long. Left in the record is the CDR3 DNA by itself, 39 bases read in frame from the first base. V is cut by 5 bases and J by 4 bases, and the space between the germline ends is 12 bases.